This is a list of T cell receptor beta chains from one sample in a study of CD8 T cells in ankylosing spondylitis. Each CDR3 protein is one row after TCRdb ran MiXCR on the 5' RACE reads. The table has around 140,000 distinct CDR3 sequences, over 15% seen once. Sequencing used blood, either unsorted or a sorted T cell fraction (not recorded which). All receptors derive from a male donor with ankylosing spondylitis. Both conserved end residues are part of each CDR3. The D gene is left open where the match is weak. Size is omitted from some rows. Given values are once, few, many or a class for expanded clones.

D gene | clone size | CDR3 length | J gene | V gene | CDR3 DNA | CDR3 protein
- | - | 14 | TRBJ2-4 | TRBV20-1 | TGCAGTGCTAAGGGATTATCAGCCAAAAACATTCAGTACTTC | CSAKGLSAKNIQYF
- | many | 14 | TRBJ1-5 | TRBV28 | TGTGCCAGCAGTTTAGAGGGTAGCAATCAGCCCCAGCATTTT | CASSLEGSNQPQHF
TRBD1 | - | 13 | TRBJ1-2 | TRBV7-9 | TGTGCCAGCAGCCCCGACAGGGTGAATGGCTACACCTTC | CASSPDRVNGYTF
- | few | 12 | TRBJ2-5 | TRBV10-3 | TGTGCCATCATGACCGACCAAGAGACCCAGTACTTC | CAIMTDQETQYF
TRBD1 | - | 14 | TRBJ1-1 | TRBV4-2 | TGTGCCAGCAGCGCCCTGACAGGGTTCACTGAAGCTTTCTTT | CASSALTGFTEAFF
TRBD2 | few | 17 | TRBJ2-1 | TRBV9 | TGTGCCAGCAGCGCCGATAGCGGGAGGGGCTCCTACAATGAGCAGTTCTTC | CASSADSGRGSYNEQFF
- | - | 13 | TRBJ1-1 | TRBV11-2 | TGTGCCAGCAGCTTAGATTATGTCTCCTGGGCTTTCTTT | CASSLDYVSWAFF
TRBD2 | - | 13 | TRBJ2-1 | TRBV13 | TGTGCCAGCGGACTAGCGGGAGGGGATGAGCAGTTCTTC | CASGLAGGDEQFF
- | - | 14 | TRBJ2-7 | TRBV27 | TGTGCCAGCAGTTTATCTGCAGGTATGACAAAGCAGTACTTC | CASSLSAGMTKQYF
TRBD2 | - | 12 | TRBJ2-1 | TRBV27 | TGTGCCAGAGCGGGAGTTTCGAATGAGCAGTTCTTC | CARAGVSNEQFF
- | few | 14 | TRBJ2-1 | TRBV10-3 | TGTGCCATCAGTAGGGCGGAACAGTACAATGAGCAGTTCTTC | CAISRAEQYNEQFF
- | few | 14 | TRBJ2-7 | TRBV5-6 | TGTGCCAGCAGCCCCGGGACCGCTAATCTGGGGCAGTACTTC | CASSPGTANLGQYF
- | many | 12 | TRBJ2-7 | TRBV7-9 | TGTGCCAGCAGCTCCCTGGAAGGCGAGCAGTACTTC | CASSSLEGEQYF
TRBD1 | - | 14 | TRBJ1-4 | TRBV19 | TGTGCCAGTAGAGTGGGGACAGGGTTTCCCCAACTGTTTTTT | CASRVGTGFPQLFF
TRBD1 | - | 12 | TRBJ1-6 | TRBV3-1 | TGTGCCAGCAGCCAAGATCCGGACAGGGTCGACTTT | CASSQDPDRVDF
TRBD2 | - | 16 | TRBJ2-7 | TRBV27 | TGTGCCAGCAGTTTATCGATCCTGGGACTATCCTACGAGCAGTACTTC | CASSLSILGLSYEQYF
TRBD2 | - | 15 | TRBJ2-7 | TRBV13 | TGTGCCAGCAGTTCCGCTACTAGCGGGAGGCTCGAGCAGTACTTC | CASSSATSGRLEQYF
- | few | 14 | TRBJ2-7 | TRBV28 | TGTGCCAGCAGTCCTGGGCCCGGGACCTACGAGCAGTACTTC | CASSPGPGTYEQYF
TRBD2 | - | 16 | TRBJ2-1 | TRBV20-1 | TGCAGTGCGGCGGTAGCGGGAGGGAGCTCCTACAATGAGCAGTTCTTC | CSAAVAGGSSYNEQFF
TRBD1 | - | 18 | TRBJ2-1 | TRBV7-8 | TGTGCCAGCAGCCCGGGACAGTCCCGCACTTCGGAGTACAATGAGCAGTTCTTC | CASSPGQSRTSEYNEQFF
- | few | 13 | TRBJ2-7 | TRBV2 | TGTGCCAGCAGATCCGGGACCCCCTTCGAGCAGTACTTC | CASRSGTPFEQYF
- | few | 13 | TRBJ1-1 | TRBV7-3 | TGTGCCAGCAGCTTAGGCAGGGAGACTGAAGCTTTCTTT | CASSLGRETEAFF
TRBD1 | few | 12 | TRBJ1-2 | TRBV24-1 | TGTGCCACCAGTGAGGGGACAGAAGGCTACACCTTC | CATSEGTEGYTF
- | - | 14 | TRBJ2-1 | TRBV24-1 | TGTGCCACCAGTGATTTTGGAGGGGGGCATGAGCAGTTCTTC | CATSDFGGGHEQFF
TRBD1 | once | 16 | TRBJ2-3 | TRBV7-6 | TGTGCCAGCAGCTTAGCGCCCGGGACAGGGACAGATACGCAGTATTTT | CASSLAPGTGTDTQYF
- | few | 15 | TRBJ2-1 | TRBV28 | TGTGCCAGCAGTCCGGACCCGTCGGGGTACAATGAGCAGTTCTTC | CASSPDPSGYNEQFF
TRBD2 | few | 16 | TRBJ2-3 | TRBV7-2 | TGTGCCAGCAGCTACCCAGCGGGGGGAAGCACAGATACGCAGTATTTT | CASSYPAGGSTDTQYF
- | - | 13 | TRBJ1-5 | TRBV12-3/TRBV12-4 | TGTGCCAGCACCGGGGGGGCTAATCAGCCCCAGCATTTT | CASTGGANQPQHF
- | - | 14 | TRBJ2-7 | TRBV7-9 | TGTGCCAGCAGCTCCACTGGACAGCAACGGGAGCAGTACTTC | CASSSTGQQREQYF
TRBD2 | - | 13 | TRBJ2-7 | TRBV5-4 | TGTGCCAGCAGCTCCGGGACTAGTTACGAGCAGTACTTC | CASSSGTSYEQYF
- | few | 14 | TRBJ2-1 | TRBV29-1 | TGCAGCGTTGAAGAGGGGGTAGGGGTGATGGTGCAGTTCTTC | CSVEEGVGVMVQFF
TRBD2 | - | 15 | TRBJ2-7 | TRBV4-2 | TGTGCCAGCAGCCCGGCAGGACTAGCGGGAGTCGAGCAGTACTTC | CASSPAGLAGVEQYF
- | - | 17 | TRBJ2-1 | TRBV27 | TGTGCCAGCAGACTTTTGAGGCGGGGCCAACTGGGGAATGAGCAGTTCTTC | CASRLLRRGQLGNEQFF
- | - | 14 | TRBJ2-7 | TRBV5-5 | TGTGCCAGCAGCTTGGGGCAGCTGTACTACGAGCAGTACTTC | CASSLGQLYYEQYF
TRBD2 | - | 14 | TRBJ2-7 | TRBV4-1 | TGCGCCAGCAGCCAGCGGGAGGTAACCTACGAGCAGTACTTC | CASSQREVTYEQYF
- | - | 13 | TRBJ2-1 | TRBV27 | TGTGCCAGCAGTTTAGGACCCTCCCATGAGCAGTTCTTC | CASSLGPSHEQFF
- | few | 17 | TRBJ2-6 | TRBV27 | TGTGCCAGCAGTTTAAATGGCCATACACCTGGGGCCAACGTCCTGACTTTC | CASSLNGHTPGANVLTF
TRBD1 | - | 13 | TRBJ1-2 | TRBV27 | TGTGCCAGCAGTCTAGACAGGGGGGGTGGCTACACCTTC | CASSLDRGGGYTF
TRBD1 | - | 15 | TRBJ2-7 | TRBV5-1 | TGCGCCAGCAGCTTCTACAGGGGTCCCACCTACGAGCAGTACTTC | CASSFYRGPTYEQYF
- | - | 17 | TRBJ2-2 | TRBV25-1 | TGTGCCAGCAGTGAATTGGGACCGATAGGGAACACCGGGGAGCTGTTTTTT | CASSELGPIGNTGELFF
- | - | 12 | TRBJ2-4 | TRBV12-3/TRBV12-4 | TGTGCCAGCAGTTTAGCTGAGAACATTCAGTACTTC | CASSLAENIQYF
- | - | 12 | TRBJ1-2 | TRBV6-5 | TGTGCCAGCGGATGGGCCGGCTATGGCTACACCTTC | CASGWAGYGYTF
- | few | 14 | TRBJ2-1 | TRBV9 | TGTGCCAGCAGCGTATCCCCGGGGCTCAATGAGCAGTTCTTC | CASSVSPGLNEQFF
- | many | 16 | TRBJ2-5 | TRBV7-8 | TGTGCCAGCAGCTTAGTTGGGGGCACGAGCAAAGAGACCCAGTACTTC | CASSLVGGTSKETQYF
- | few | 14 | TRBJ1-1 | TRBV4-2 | TGTGCCAGCAGCCAAGGACAGAGCAACACTGAAGCTTTCTTT | CASSQGQSNTEAFF
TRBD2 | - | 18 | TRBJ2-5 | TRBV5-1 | TGCGCCAGCAGCTTCAGTTTCTCCGCGGGAGATAGTCAAGAGACCCAGTACTTC | CASSFSFSAGDSQETQYF
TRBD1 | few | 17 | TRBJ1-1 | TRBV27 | TGTGCCAGCAGTCCCCTTACACAGGGGGGGATGAACACTGAAGCTTTCTTT | CASSPLTQGGMNTEAFF
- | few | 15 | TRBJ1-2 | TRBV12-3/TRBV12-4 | TGTGCCAGCAGTTTACAGGCCGATCGGGACTATGGCTACACCTTC | CASSLQADRDYGYTF
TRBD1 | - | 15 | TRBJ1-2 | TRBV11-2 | TGTGCCAGCAGCTTATGGACAGGGGGCGCCTATGGCTACACCTTC | CASSLWTGGAYGYTF
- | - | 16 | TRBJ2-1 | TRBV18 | TGTGCCAGCTCACCACCGGTGGTCACTGCCGTCAATGAGCAGTTCTTC | CASSPPVVTAVNEQFF
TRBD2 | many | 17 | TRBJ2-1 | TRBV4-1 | TGCGCCAGCAGCCGCCGTTCCGGGACTAGCGGGGGAAATGAGCAGTTCTTC | CASSRRSGTSGGNEQFF
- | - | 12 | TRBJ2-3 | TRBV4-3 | TGCGCCAGCAGCCAAGATGGGGATACGCAGTATTTT | CASSQDGDTQYF